This TCR beta chain was captured in a study of blood T cells in healthy people across ages. Then a second PCR, running about 6 to 11 cycles, was carried out with a sample-barcoded 5' primer and a J-beta primer mix. TCRdb reprocessed the 5' RACE reads via MiXCR and lists one record per CDR3 protein. The data show roughly 790,000 distinct CDR3 sequences, with around 46% seen just once and 20% to 25% held by the top ten. This clonotype came up a few times. V was cut by 6 bases and J by 7 bases, with 19 bases left in between. CDR1 and CDR2 (germline): KGHSH, LQKENI. There are 14 residues in the CDR3. The source of this sequence is a woman aged 55-69 years in good health. This chain uses TRBV18 with TRBJ2-7; D possibly uses TRBD1 or TRBD2 (5 bases each). What was sequenced was blood. The CDR3 sequence is CASSPGPDSGEQYF. The DNA of the CDR3 is TGTGCCAGCTCTCCGGGACCGGACTCAGGGGAGCAGTACTTC.